This T cell receptor beta chain appears in the sequencing data of a study of T-cell memory formation after mild COVID-19. Findings and caveats of the study: Pre-infection memory showed some responding clones, and this suggested that cross-reactive memory joined.

CDR3 size: 15 residues. The germline CDR1 and CDR2 sequences are SGHNT and YYREEE (reference sequence). J was trimmed by 10 bases and V by 0 bases; bases with no gene match: 7. A remark on this clonotype: Its specificity is not known.

Constant-segment-primed 5'RACE gave TCR alpha and TCR beta cDNA libraries with sample barcodes and UMIs. Using its own MiXCR run on the 5' RACE reads, TCRdb lists one record per CDR3 protein. Of under 350,000 distinct CDR3 sequences in the sample, 15% to 20% were seen once. The TCR was taken from a man in his late teens or twenties who had mild COVID-19 (a few samples of this study predate the infection). Cell type and time point are not known. This sequence joins TRBV5-4 and TRBJ1-6; TRBD1 aligns across 7 bases. The sequenced sample consisted of PBMCs or a T cell subset sorted from them (not recorded which). This CDR3 is CASSLDRGVRSPLHF. DNA for the CDR3: TGTGCCAGCAGCTTGGACAGGGGAGTACGCTCACCCCTCCACTTT.